This is a list of T cell receptor beta chains from one sample in a study of siplizumab effects on memory and regulatory T cells. Profiled with immunoSEQ multiplex PCR; TCRdb holds only in-frame clones, not every one. The sample holds 75,000 to 95,000 clones, approximately 90% seen once. The sequencing sample was made of CD4+ T cells sorted from blood. The receptors originated from a human donor in good health. CDR3s include the opening cysteine and the closing phenylalanine or tryptophan. The D gene is left open where the match is weak. Some rows mark clone size as missing; the rest say once, few, many or name a class of expanded clone.

d_gene,abundance,v_gene,j_gene,CDR3nt,CDR3aa
.,.,TRBV4-1,TRBJ1-3,TGCGCCAGCAGCCAAGTGGGCAGGGGTCGGTCGGGAAACACCATATATTTT,CASSQVGRGRSGNTIYF
.,once,TRBV4-1,TRBJ2-4,TGCGCCAGCAGCCAACTAACCGGGACGATAGCCAAAAACATTCAGTACTTC,CASSQLTGTIAKNIQYF
.,.,TRBV7-3,TRBJ2-5,TGTGCCAGCAGCTTATCAGGGGCAGAGACCCAGTACTTC,CASSLSGAETQYF
.,.,TRBV19,TRBJ2-3,TGTGCCAGTAGTATAATCGGGCAGGGCACAGATACGCAGTATTTT,CASSIIGQGTDTQYF
.,.,TRBV7-9,TRBJ2-7,TGTGCCAGCAGCTGGAAACACGAGCAGTACTTC,CASSWKHEQYF
.,.,TRBV5-5,TRBJ2-7,TGTGCCAGCAGCCCCAGGCAGGGACCCTACGAGCAGTACTTC,CASSPRQGPYEQYF
.,.,TRBV19,TRBJ1-1,TGTGCCAGTAGTAAAGAAAGCAGGGGTTTAATGAACACTGAAGCTTTCTTT,CASSKESRGLMNTEAFF
.,.,TRBV6-1,TRBJ1-1,TGTGCCAGCAGAAGGGTGTTTGGCACTGAAGCTTTCTTT,CASRRVFGTEAFF
.,.,TRBV6-1,TRBJ1-5,TGTGCCAGCAGTGAATTGGGCAATCAGCCCCAGCATTTT,CASSELGNQPQHF
TRBD2,.,TRBV6-1,TRBJ2-3,TGTGCCAGCAGTGAAACAGGGGGTCATACTAGCGGGAGGATAGATACGCAGTATTTT,CASSETGGHTSGRIDTQYF
.,.,TRBV19,TRBJ2-7,TGTGCCAGTAGTCCCTCCGGGCCAAGCTCCTACGAGCAGTACTTC,CASSPSGPSSYEQYF
.,.,TRBV20-1,TRBJ1-1,TGCAGTGCTACTTATGACACTGAAGCTTTCTTT,CSATYDTEAFF
.,once,TRBV9,TRBJ2-1,TGTGCCAGCAGCGTAGGTAGTACGGGAAGCTACAATGAGCAGTTCTTC,CASSVGSTGSYNEQFF
.,.,TRBV20-1,TRBJ2-2,TGCAGTGCTATCCAGGGGGGGGAGCTGTTTTTT,CSAIQGGELFF
TRBD1,.,TRBV4-2,TRBJ1-4,TGTGCCAGCAGCCAGTCCCGGGACAGAGATGAAAAACTGTTTTTT,CASSQSRDRDEKLFF
.,few,TRBV19,TRBJ1-4,TGTGCCAGTAGTATAGCTCGGGGGGCGGCTAATGAAAAACTGTTTTTT,CASSIARGAANEKLFF
TRBD2,.,TRBV9,TRBJ2-1,TGTGCCAGCAGCGTCGCTAGCGGGGTCAATGAGCAGTTCTTC,CASSVASGVNEQFF
TRBD1,.,TRBV7-3,TRBJ1-2,TGTGCCAGCAGCCGGTTCGGGGCCGACAGGGTGGCTGGCTACACCTTC,CASSRFGADRVAGYTF
.,.,TRBV21-1,TRBJ2-1,TGTGCCAGCAGCAACTTCCTAGCGGATAACTACAATGAGCAGTTCTTC,CASSNFLADNYNEQFF
TRBD1,.,TRBV4-1,TRBJ1-1,TGCGCCAGCAGCCAAGTTCCACAGGGGAGAATGAACACTGAAGCTTTCTTT,CASSQVPQGRMNTEAFF
.,.,TRBV19,TRBJ1-4,TGTGCCAGTAGTAGGGGAATTAATGAAAAACTGTTTTTT,CASSRGINEKLFF
TRBD1,.,TRBV6-4,TRBJ1-5,TGTGCCAGCAAACCTCGGACAGGGGGCCTGTATAGCAATCAGCCCCAGCATTTT,CASKPRTGGLYSNQPQHF
.,once,TRBV6-1,TRBJ2-5,TGTGCCAGCAGTGAAGCGGAGTACCAAGAGACCCAGTACTTC,CASSEAEYQETQYF
TRBD1,.,TRBV7-3,TRBJ2-3,TGTGCCAGCAGCTTATGGTCTACAGGGGCGGATACGCAGTATTTT,CASSLWSTGADTQYF
TRBD2,.,TRBV9,TRBJ2-1,TGTGCCAGCAGCGCCCGGGCTAGCGGAGCTTACAATGAGCAGTTCTTC,CASSARASGAYNEQFF
.,.,TRBV18,TRBJ1-4,TGTGCCAGCTCACCGGGGGCGCTTAATGAAAAACTGTTTTTT,CASSPGALNEKLFF
.,.,TRBV27,TRBJ2-1,TGTGCCAGCAGTTCCGCACAGGGCTACAATGAGCAGTTCTTC,CASSSAQGYNEQFF
.,once,TRBV14,TRBJ1-1,TGTGCCAGCAGCCAAGATCCAAACACTGAAGCTTTCTTT,CASSQDPNTEAFF
.,.,TRBV7-2,TRBJ2-6,TGTGCCAGCAGCTCTTTTCAGCTCTCTGGGGCCAACGTCCTGACTTTC,CASSSFQLSGANVLTF
.,.,TRBV15,TRBJ2-7,TGTGCCACCAGCAGAGATCAATTCCCGGGGGAGCAGTACTTC,CATSRDQFPGEQYF
TRBD2,.,TRBV6-5,TRBJ2-1,TGTGCCAGCAGTTACGTCCGAGCGGGAGGTGAGCAGTTCTTC,CASSYVRAGGEQFF
.,.,TRBV11-3,TRBJ2-2,TGTGCCAGCAGCTTGGCTTGGGCTCGGCGTGGGGGAGATGACACCGGGGAGCTGTTTTTT,CASSLAWARRGGDDTGELFF
.,.,TRBV7-9,TRBJ2-5,TGTGCCAGCGCCCTACAGCAAGAGACCCAGTACTTC,CASALQQETQYF
TRBD2,.,TRBV9,TRBJ2-1,TGTGCCAGCAGCATCCCCGGGACTAGCGACGAGCAGTTCTTC,CASSIPGTSDEQFF
TRBD1,once,TRBV30,TRBJ1-3,TGTGCCTGGAGTGACTTTGAAGGACAGGGGGCTTCGAGGTCTGGAAACACCATATATTTT,CAWSDFEGQGASRSGNTIYF
.,.,TRBV14,TRBJ2-7,TGTGCCAGCAGCCAAGACTTCTCCTACGAGCAGTACTTC,CASSQDFSYEQYF
.,.,TRBV7-9,TRBJ1-2,TGTGCCAGCAGCTTAAAAGACGACACCCGCTACACCTTC,CASSLKDDTRYTF
.,few,TRBV28,TRBJ1-5,TGTGCCAGCAGAAAGGGGCTCCCAAATCAGCCCCAGCATTTT,CASRKGLPNQPQHF
TRBD2,few,TRBV10-3,TRBJ2-7,TGTGCCATCAGTGACCCAACTAGCGGGAGGTCTAAAAACGAGCAGTACTTC,CAISDPTSGRSKNEQYF
.,once,TRBV11-3,TRBJ1-4,TGTGCCAGCAGACGGGACCCCAATGAAAAACTGTTTTTT,CASRRDPNEKLFF
TRBD1,.,TRBV6-5,TRBJ2-1,TGTGCCAGCAGTTACTCGACAGGGCCCTACAATGAGCAGTTCTTC,CASSYSTGPYNEQFF
.,.,TRBV19,TRBJ2-7,TGTGCCAGTAGTTTAAATAGCTTCTACGAGCAGTACTTC,CASSLNSFYEQYF
TRBD1,.,TRBV29-1,TRBJ2-7,TGCAGCGTTGATAGAGGGGGCGGTCGCTCCTACGAGCAGTACTTC,CSVDRGGGRSYEQYF
.,.,TRBV7-3,TRBJ2-1,TGTGCCAGCAGCTTAAATGCACTATCCTACAATGAGCAGTTCTTC,CASSLNALSYNEQFF
TRBD1,.,TRBV2,TRBJ2-2,TGTGCCAGCAGTGAACAGGGGGAATTGGGCGGGGAGCTGTTTTTT,CASSEQGELGGELFF
.,.,TRBV18,TRBJ1-5,TGTGCCAGCTCACCACCGGAGGGGGGTCTTAATCAGCCCCAGCATTTT,CASSPPEGGLNQPQHF
.,.,TRBV6-1,TRBJ1-5,TGTGCCAGCAGTGAATCTGGGAGCAATCAGCCCCAGCATTTT,CASSESGSNQPQHF
.,once,TRBV7-2,TRBJ2-4,TGTGCCAGCAGCTTCCTGGGTGGCATTCAGTACTTC,CASSFLGGIQYF
.,.,TRBV4-2,TRBJ2-2,TGTGCCAGCAGCCGGAACAGGGACGTCGGGGAGCTGTTTTTT,CASSRNRDVGELFF